This T cell receptor (beta chain) stems from a study of blood T cells in healthy people across ages (dated by TCRdb to the mid-2010s). Background for the entire study: In model experiments, template switching captured roughly one uniquely barcoded TCR beta cDNA molecule for every two T cells. Age-related changes in TCR beta repertoire diversity were measured in the study by deep sequencing normalized with unique cDNA molecular identifiers. The donors were split into four age groups: young (average roughly 15 years), middle-aged (over 35), aged (roughly 65) and long-lived (82). To avoid experimental bias, donors of different ages were randomly spread across the sequencing lanes. The study analyzed two additional independent replicas of 1 million unique cDNA reads from the same blood draw for two donors, one aged 18 to 30 and one aged 80 or older. Here is what the overall study found, with its caveats: The percentage of naive T cells measured by flow cytometry correlated strongly with observed TCR beta diversity. Since profiling was done on bulk unsorted PBMCs, naive and antigen-experienced compartments could not be conclusively compared. Estimates of total diversity based on one million sequenced T cells were considered lower bounds and underestimates. As age increased, observed TCR beta diversity per million T cells dropped in a roughly linear way, and a significant reduction was already evident by age 40. The long-lived group showed more naive CD4+ T cells, fewer expanded clones and increased TCR diversity than the aged group, suggesting age selection. Because donor CMV infection status was unknown, age-related changes in expanded clonotypes were potentially confounded.

Note on this clonotype: The antigen this receptor binds is unknown. The germline gene is not matched at one end of the junction; a read error may be the cause.

The 39 donors, aged roughly 6 to 95 years, were systemically healthy Caucasian individuals from Russia. Around 9.9 milliliters of peripheral blood were collected from each donor into EDTA-treated Vacutainer tubes. Ficoll-Paque density-gradient centrifugation was used to isolate PBMCs, with at least 7 million per sample. Total RNA, at least 6 micrograms per sample, was extracted from PBMCs with Trizol reagent. For every donor, an aliquot of PBMCs went through flow cytometry to measure the percentages of naive CD45RAhigh/CD27high T cells. Including cysteine and phenylalanine, the CDR3 has 15 amino acids. The retained sequence is limited to the CDR3, 45 bases, with the frame set at the first base. The germline V gene specifies SGHTA as CDR1 and FQGNSA as CDR2. The library was built by means of 5' RACE. These reads were obtained on an Illumina HiSeq 2500. A second roughly 6 to 12 cycle PCR used a sample-barcoded 5' primer and a J-beta primer mix. A template-switch 5' adaptor carrying 12 random nucleotides introduced a unique molecular identifier onto each TCR beta cDNA molecule. Each sample yielded at least 2.5 million CDR3-containing paired-end reads. The Mint cDNA synthesis kit, primed by a TRBC-specific oligonucleotide, was used to synthesize first-strand cDNA from all RNA. Following uracil-DNA glycosylase treatment, all cDNA underwent a first 18-cycle PCR with the universal primers M1SS and BC2_uni_R. Per the authors' processing: For normalization, 1 million high-quality reads, each with a distinct molecular identifier, were randomly selected from each sample. Instead of being binned into consensus sequences, reads with shared molecular identifiers were discarded. CDR3 identification, clonotype clustering and error correction used MiTCR with a Q25 quality threshold and the strictest error-elimination algorithm. A nonparametric unseen species model with Euler transformation was used to estimate a lower bound on total TCR beta diversity. TCRdb trimmed public reads at Q25 via fastp, called clones via MiXCR and kept in-frame beta chains. Rows are unified per CDR3 protein, each entry keeping the most common DNA and genes. The V and J calls follow TCRdb's processing rather than the paper's. The sample contains around 650,000 distinct CDR3 sequences, less than 40% of them found a single time. The biggest ten clones account for less than 20% of the sample.

The chain is assembled from TRBV7-2 and TRBJ2-1, with TRBD1 matching 10 junction bases. Sequencing was performed on blood. This receptor was taken from a woman aged 80 or over in good health. Donor details come from another sample of the same person, matched by shared clones. The CDR3 region: CAGRCGQGGYNEQFF. The sequenced DNA is TGTGCCGGCAGATGCGGACAGGGGGGCTACAATGAGCAGTTCTTC. The CDR3, completed at both ends by the reference TRBV7-2 and TRBJ2-1 genes, gives the full variable domain GAGVSQSPSNKVTEKGKDVELRCDPISGHTALYWYRQSLGQGLEFLIYFQGNSAPDKSGLPSDRFSAERTGGSVSTLTIQRTQQEDSAVYLCAGRCGQGGYNEQFFGPGTRLTVL.